This is a list of T cell receptor beta chains from one sample in a study of somatic mutations in cytotoxic T cells in rheumatoid arthritis. Profiling relied on immunoSEQ multiplex PCR, and the TCRdb table lists in-frame clones only, not all of them. The top ten hold more than 30% of the sample, which has 8,000 to 8,500 clones, 70% to 80% seen once. Source material: CD8+ T cells sorted from blood. All receptors derive from an adult with rheumatoid arthritis. CDR3s include the opening cysteine and the closing phenylalanine or tryptophan. D genes are given only for firm matches. Clone size is shown for a subset of rows, as once, few, many or a class of expanded clone.

TGTGCCAGCAGTGAGGTCACCATGAACACTGAAGCTTTCTTT CASSEVTMNTEAFF TRBV2 - TRBJ1-1 -
TGTGCCTATTCGGAGGGGAGGACCTACTACGAGCAGTACTTC CAYSEGRTYYEQYF TRBV30 - TRBJ2-7 -
TGCGCCAGCAGCTTGGATGGGACAGGGTTAATTCAGTACTTC CASSLDGTGLIQYF TRBV5-1 TRBD1 TRBJ2-4 -
TGTGCCAGCAGCCCGCGGGCGGCCTATGGCTACACCTTC CASSPRAAYGYTF TRBV9 - TRBJ1-2 -
TGTGCCAGCAGCATAGGGACAGGGAAATACGAGCAGTACTTC CASSIGTGKYEQYF TRBV5-6 TRBD1 TRBJ2-7 -
TGTGCCAGCAGGCTGACAGGGGGCTCTGGAAACACCATATATTTT CASRLTGGSGNTIYF TRBV6-5 TRBD1 TRBJ1-3 few
TGCGCCAGCAGCCAAGCCGCGGAATCCAATGAGCAGTTCTTC CASSQAAESNEQFF TRBV4-3 - TRBJ2-1 -
TGTGCCAGCAGTTTAGGGCAGTGGAGTGGCTACACCTTC CASSLGQWSGYTF TRBV28 - TRBJ1-2 -
TGCGCCAGCACCAGGGAAGGGCCGGTGAGCGGGGATACGCAGTATTTT CASTREGPVSGDTQYF TRBV10-1 - TRBJ2-3 -
TGTGCCAGCAGGGGACAGGCCTGGGGTGAAAAACTGTTTTTT CASRGQAWGEKLFF TRBV2 TRBD1 TRBJ1-4 -
TGTGCCAGCAGTGACGAAGGGGGCTCAGATACGCAGTATTTT CASSDEGGSDTQYF TRBV6-4 TRBD1 TRBJ2-3 -
TGTGCCACCAGCGGGGGTAGGGAGAATAGGCCCCAGCATTTT CATSGGRENRPQHF TRBV15 - TRBJ1-5 -
TGTGCCAGCAGTTCGGAGCGGGAGGCAGCCACCGGGGAGCTGTTTTTT CASSSEREAATGELFF TRBV6-4 TRBD2 TRBJ2-2 few
TGTGCCAGCAGATTACTAGCGGGACGAGAGGCCTACGAGCAGTACTTC CASRLLAGREAYEQYF TRBV2 TRBD2 TRBJ2-7 -
TGTGCCAGCAGCTCCCTTCGGGAGGGAGGGACTGAAGCTTTCTTT CASSSLREGGTEAFF TRBV9 - TRBJ1-1 -
TGTGCCAGCATCGACACTAACTACGAGCAGTACTTC CASIDTNYEQYF TRBV7-9 - TRBJ2-7 -
TGTGCCAGCAGTAAGGGGCCCGATAGCGGCGGGGAGCTGTTTTTT CASSKGPDSGGELFF TRBV27 - TRBJ2-2 -
TGTGCCAGCAGCGGGGGGGGAGGGCCCTCGGGGGAAAAACTGTTTTTT CASSGGGGPSGEKLFF TRBV9 - TRBJ1-4 -
TGTGCCAGCAAGACCTTGGAAACAGGGGGGTACGAGCAGTACTTC CASKTLETGGYEQYF TRBV28 TRBD1 TRBJ2-7 -
TGTGCCAGCAGCTTGAATTTCCTAGCCGGCGATACGCAGTATTTT CASSLNFLAGDTQYF TRBV5-6 - TRBJ2-3 -
TGTGCCAGCAGCGCCGCCCGGGGCCCGGTCTCGAATACGCAGTATTTT CASSAARGPVSNTQYF TRBV9 - TRBJ2-3 -
TGCGCCAGTTGTTCCCCTAGCGGGAGTGGAGATACGCAGTATTTT CASCSPSGSGDTQYF TRBV5-1 TRBD2 TRBJ2-3 -
TGTGCCAGTAGTGGACACCCAAATTCACCCCTCCACTTT CASSGHPNSPLHF TRBV19 - TRBJ1-6 few
TGTGCCAGCAGCCACCGGGACCGGGGTTGGGAGCAGTACTTC CASSHRDRGWEQYF TRBV7-8 - TRBJ2-7 once
TGTGCCAGCAGCCCGAAGGAACTAGCGGGAGAGACCCAGTACTTC CASSPKELAGETQYF TRBV27 TRBD2 TRBJ2-5 -
TGTGCCAGCGGCTGGGACGGACTTTTCTCTGGGGCCAACGTCCTGACTTTC CASGWDGLFSGANVLTF TRBV27 - TRBJ2-6 -
TGTGCCAGCAGCGTAGGACATAAAGACGAGCAGTACTTC CASSVGHKDEQYF TRBV9 - TRBJ2-7 -
TGTGCCAGCAGCCGACTCCCGACAGGGGCCAAAGAGACCCAGTACTTC CASSRLPTGAKETQYF TRBV4-2 TRBD1 TRBJ2-5 -
TGTGCCATCCACGCCGGGGTCCGGGACTATGGCTACACCTTC CAIHAGVRDYGYTF TRBV21-1 - TRBJ1-2 -
TGTGCCAGCAGCCAAGACCCACAGGGAGCCTACAATGAGCAGTTCTTC CASSQDPQGAYNEQFF TRBV4-2 - TRBJ2-1 few
TGTGCCAGCACCACGACAGGAAAGGCGGCTGAAGCTTTCTTT CASTTTGKAAEAFF TRBV5-5 - TRBJ1-1 -
TGCGCCAGCAGTCAAGGACACCAAGCCTACGAGCAGTACTTC CASSQGHQAYEQYF TRBV23-1 - TRBJ2-7 -
TGTGCCAGCAGCTTCTTCCTAGCCTACGAGCAGTACTTC CASSFFLAYEQYF TRBV7-2 - TRBJ2-7 once
TGTGCCAGCAGCTTGGGGATCGTGGATGAGCAGTTCTTC CASSLGIVDEQFF TRBV5-5 - TRBJ2-1 few
TGTGCCAGCAGCCAAGAAGGGGGCATTAACTATGGCTACACCTTC CASSQEGGINYGYTF TRBV4-2 TRBD1 TRBJ1-2 -
TGTGCCAGCAGTTTAGCCCCGTCCGGGTACGAGCAGTACTTC CASSLAPSGYEQYF TRBV27 - TRBJ2-7 -
TGTGCCAGCAACGCAGGGACTACTAGCACAGATACGCAGTATTTT CASNAGTTSTDTQYF TRBV7-9 TRBD2 TRBJ2-3 -
TGTGCCAGCAGTGGGTGGACAGGCCTTCAAGAGACCCAGTACTTC CASSGWTGLQETQYF TRBV25-1 TRBD1 TRBJ2-5 -
TGTGCCAGCAGGAGAATCAGGGGATCCTCCTACGAGCAGTACTTC CASRRIRGSSYEQYF TRBV6-1 - TRBJ2-7 -
TGTGCCAGCAAAGCAGGACAGGGGGCGGGCTACGAGCAGTACTTC CASKAGQGAGYEQYF TRBV7-8 TRBD1 TRBJ2-7 -
TGTGCCAGCAGTCCCGCGGTCACCGGGGAGCTGTTTTTT CASSPAVTGELFF TRBV2 - TRBJ2-2 -
TGTGCCAGCAGTCCGACAGGGGGGGAGCAGTACTTC CASSPTGGEQYF TRBV6-5 TRBD1 TRBJ2-7 -
TGTGCCAGCTCACCCTTGGGACAGTCCTCCTACAATGAGCAGTTCTTC CASSPLGQSSYNEQFF TRBV18 TRBD1 TRBJ2-1 -
TGTGCCAGCAGTTCCAAGACAGGGGGAGTCACTGAAGCTTTCTTT CASSSKTGGVTEAFF TRBV28 TRBD1 TRBJ1-1 -
TGTGCCGGGGCGGGGGCTAGCACTGAAGCTTTCTTT CAGAGASTEAFF TRBV28 - TRBJ1-1 -
TGTGCCGCCCATGCCGGTATGCGTGAAAAACTGTTTTTT CAAHAGMREKLFF TRBV21-1 - TRBJ1-4 few
TGTGCCAGCAGCGTAGGTGGGGAGGGGATATACAATGAGCAGTTCTTC CASSVGGEGIYNEQFF TRBV9 TRBD2 TRBJ2-1 -
TGTGCCAGTAGTACGGCGGAGACAGTGAACACTGAAGCTTTCTTT CASSTAETVNTEAFF TRBV19 - TRBJ1-1 -